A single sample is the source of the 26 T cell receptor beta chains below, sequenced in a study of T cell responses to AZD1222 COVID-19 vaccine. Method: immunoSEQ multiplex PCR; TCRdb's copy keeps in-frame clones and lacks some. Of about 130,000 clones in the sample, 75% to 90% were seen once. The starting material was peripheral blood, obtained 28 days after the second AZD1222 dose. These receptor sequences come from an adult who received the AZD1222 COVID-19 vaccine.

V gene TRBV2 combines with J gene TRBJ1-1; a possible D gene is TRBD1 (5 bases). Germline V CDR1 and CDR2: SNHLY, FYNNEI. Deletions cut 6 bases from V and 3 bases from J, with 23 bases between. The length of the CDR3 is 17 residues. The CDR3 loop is CASRMAGGRLLDTEAFF. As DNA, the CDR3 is TGTGCCAGCAGGATGGCGGGGGGGAGGTTGTTAGACACTGAAGCTTTCTTT.

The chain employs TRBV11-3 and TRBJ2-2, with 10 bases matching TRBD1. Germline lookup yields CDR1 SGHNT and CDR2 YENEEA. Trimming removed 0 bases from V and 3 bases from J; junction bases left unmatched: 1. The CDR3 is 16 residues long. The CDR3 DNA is TGTGCCAGCAGCTTAGATGGGACAGGGGACACCGGGGAGCTGTTTTTT. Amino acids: CASSLDGTGDTGELFF.

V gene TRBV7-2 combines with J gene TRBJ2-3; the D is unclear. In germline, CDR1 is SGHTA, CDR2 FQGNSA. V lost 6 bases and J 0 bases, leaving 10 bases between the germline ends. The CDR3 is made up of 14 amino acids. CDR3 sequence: CASSQEASTDTQYF. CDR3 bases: TGTGCCAGCAGTCAGGAAGCTAGCACAGATACGCAGTATTTT. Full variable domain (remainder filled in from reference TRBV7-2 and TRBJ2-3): GAGVSQSPSNKVTEKGKDVELRCDPISGHTALYWYRQSLGQGLEFLIYFQGNSAPDKSGLPSDRFSAERTGGSVSTLTIQRTQQEDSAVYLCASSQEASTDTQYFGPGTRLTVL.

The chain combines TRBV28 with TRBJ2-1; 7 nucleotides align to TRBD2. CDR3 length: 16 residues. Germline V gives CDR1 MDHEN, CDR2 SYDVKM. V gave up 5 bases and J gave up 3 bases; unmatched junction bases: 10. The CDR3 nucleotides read TGTGCCAGCAGTAACGGGGGGAGGGATCACTACAATGAGCAGTTCTTC. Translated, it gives CASSNGGRDHYNEQFF.

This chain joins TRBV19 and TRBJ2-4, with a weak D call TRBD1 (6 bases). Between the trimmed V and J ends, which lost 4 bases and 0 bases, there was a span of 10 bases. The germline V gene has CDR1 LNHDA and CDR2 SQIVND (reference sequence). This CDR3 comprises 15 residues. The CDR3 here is CASSSQGLAKNIQYF. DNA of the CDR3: TGTGCCAGTAGTAGCCAGGGGCTAGCCAAAAACATTCAGTACTTC.

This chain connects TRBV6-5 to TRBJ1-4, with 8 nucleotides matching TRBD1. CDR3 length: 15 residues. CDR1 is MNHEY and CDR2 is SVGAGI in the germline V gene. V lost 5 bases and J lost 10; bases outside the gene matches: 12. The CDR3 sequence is CASSLDRDRAGKLFF. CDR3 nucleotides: TGTGCCAGCAGTCTGGACAGGGATAGGGCAGGAAAACTGTTTTTT.

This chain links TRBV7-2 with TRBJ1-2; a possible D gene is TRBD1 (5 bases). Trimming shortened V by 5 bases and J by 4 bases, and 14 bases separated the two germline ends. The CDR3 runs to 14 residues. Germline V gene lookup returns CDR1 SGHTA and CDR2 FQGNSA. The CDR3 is CASSPGLGGYGYTF. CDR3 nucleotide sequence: TGTGCCAGCAGCCCAGGACTGGGGGGCTATGGCTACACCTTC.

The CDR3: CASRYRGSSYNEQFF. The CDR3 DNA sequence: TGTGCCAGCAGATACAGGGGGAGCTCCTACAATGAGCAGTTCTTC. The chain carries TRBV5-8 and TRBJ2-1; TRBD1 agrees at 8 bases. Trimming took 5 bases from V and 0 from J; bases not matched to a gene: 4. The CDR3 is made up of 15 amino acids. Germline CDR1 and CDR2: SGHTS and YDEGEE.

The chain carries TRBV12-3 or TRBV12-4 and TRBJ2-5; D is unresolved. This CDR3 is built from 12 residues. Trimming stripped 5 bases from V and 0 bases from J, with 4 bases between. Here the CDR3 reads CASSTHQETQYF. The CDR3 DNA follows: TGTGCCAGCAGTACCCACCAAGAGACCCAGTACTTC.

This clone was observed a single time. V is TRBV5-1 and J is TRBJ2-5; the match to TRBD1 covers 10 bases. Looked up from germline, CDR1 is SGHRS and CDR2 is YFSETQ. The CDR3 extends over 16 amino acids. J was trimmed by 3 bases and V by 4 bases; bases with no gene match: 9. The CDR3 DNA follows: TGCGCCAGCAGCCCCCAAGGGGACAGGGGTGAAGAGACCCAGTACTTC. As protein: CASSPQGDRGEETQYF.

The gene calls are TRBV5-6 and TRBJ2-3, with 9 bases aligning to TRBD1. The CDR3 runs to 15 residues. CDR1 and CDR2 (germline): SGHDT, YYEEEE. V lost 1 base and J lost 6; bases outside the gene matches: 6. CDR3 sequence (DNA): TGTGCCAGCAGCTTGAACAACAGGGGGCACGATACGCAGTATTTT. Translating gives CASSLNNRGHDTQYF.

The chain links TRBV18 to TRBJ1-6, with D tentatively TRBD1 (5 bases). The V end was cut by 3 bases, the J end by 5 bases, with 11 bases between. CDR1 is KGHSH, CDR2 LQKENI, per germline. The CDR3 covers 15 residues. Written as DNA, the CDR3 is TGTGCCAGCTCACCCCTTGGGGGGGATAATTCACCCCTCCACTTT. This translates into CASSPLGGDNSPLHF.

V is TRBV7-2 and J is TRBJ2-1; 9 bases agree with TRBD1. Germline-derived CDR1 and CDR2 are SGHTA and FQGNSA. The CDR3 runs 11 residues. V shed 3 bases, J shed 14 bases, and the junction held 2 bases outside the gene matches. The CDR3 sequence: CASSFGQGKFF. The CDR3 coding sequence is TGTGCCAGCAGCTTCGGACAGGGGAAGTTCTTC.

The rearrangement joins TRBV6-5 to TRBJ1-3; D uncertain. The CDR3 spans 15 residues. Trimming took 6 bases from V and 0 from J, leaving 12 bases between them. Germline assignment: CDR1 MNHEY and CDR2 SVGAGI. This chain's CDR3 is CASRQDWNSGNTIYF. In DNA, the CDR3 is TGTGCCAGCAGACAAGACTGGAACTCTGGAAACACCATATATTTT.

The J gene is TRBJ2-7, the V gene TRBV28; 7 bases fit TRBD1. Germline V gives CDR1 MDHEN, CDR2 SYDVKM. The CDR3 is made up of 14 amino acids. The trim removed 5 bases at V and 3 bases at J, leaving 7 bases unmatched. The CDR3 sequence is CASSAPGQRYEQYF. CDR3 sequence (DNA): TGTGCCAGCAGTGCCCCGGGACAGCGCTACGAGCAGTACTTC.

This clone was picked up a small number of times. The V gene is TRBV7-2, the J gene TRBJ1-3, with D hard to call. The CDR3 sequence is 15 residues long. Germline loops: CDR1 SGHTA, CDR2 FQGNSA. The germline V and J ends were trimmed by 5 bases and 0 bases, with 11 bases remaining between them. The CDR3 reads CASSPLGSSGNTIYF. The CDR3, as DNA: TGTGCCAGCAGCCCCCTAGGGTCCTCTGGAAACACCATATATTTT.

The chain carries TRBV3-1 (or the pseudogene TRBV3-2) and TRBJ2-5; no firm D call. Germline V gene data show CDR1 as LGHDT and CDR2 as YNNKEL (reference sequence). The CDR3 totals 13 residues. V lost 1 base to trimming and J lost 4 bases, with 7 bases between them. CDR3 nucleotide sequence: TGTGCCAGCAGCCAAGCTAGAGGAGAGACCCAGTACTTC. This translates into CASSQARGETQYF.

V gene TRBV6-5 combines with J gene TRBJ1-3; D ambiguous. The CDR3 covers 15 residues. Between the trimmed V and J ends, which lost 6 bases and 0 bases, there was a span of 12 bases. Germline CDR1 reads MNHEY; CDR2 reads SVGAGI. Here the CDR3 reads CASRLTPDSGNTIYF. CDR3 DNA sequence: TGTGCCAGCAGGCTAACACCTGACTCTGGAAACACCATATATTTT.

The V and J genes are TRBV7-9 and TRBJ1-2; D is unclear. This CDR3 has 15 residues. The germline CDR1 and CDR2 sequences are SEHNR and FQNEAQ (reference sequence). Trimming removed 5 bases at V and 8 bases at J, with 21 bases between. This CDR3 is CASSLTRADNGGYTF. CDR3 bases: TGTGCCAGCAGCCTAACCAGAGCCGACAACGGGGGCTACACCTTC.

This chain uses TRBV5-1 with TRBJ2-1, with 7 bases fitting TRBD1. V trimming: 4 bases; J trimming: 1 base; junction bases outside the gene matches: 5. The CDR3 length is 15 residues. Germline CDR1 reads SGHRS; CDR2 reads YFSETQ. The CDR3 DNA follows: TGCGCCAGCAGCCCTGAGGGACAGTCCTACAATGAGCAGTTCTTC. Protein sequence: CASSPEGQSYNEQFF.

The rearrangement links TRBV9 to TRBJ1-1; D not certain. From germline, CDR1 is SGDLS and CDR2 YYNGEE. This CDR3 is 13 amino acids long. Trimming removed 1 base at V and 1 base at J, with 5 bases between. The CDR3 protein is CASSVIGNTEAFF. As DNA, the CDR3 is TGTGCCAGCAGCGTAATCGGGAACACTGAAGCTTTCTTT. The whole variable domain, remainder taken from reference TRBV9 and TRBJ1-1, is DSGVTQTPKHLITATGQRVTLRCSPRSGDLSVYWYQQSLDQGLQFLIQYYNGEERAKGNILERFSAQQFPDLHSELNLSSLELGDSALYFCASSVIGNTEAFFGQGTRLTVV.

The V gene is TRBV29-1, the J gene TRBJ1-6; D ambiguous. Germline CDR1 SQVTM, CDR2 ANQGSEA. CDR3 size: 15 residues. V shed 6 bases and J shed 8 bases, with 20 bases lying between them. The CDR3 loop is CSVAETLFGDSPLHF. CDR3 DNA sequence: TGCAGCGTCGCCGAGACCCTGTTTGGGGATTCACCCCTCCACTTT.

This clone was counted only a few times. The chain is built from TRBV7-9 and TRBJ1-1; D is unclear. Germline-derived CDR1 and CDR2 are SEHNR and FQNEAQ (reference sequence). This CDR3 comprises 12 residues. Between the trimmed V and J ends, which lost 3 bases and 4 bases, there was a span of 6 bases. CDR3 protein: CASSFRPTEAFF. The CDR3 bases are TGTGCCAGCAGCTTTCGCCCCACTGAAGCTTTCTTT.

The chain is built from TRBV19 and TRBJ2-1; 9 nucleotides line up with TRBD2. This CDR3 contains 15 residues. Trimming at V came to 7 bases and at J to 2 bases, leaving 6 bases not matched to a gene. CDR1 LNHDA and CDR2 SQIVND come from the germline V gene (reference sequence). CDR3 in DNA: TGTGCCAGTAAGGCGGGGGGGCCCGCCTACAATGAGCAGTTCTTC. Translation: CASKAGGPAYNEQFF.

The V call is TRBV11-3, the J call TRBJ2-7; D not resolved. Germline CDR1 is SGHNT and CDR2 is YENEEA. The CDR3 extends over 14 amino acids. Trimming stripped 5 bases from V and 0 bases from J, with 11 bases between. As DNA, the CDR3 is TGTGCCAGCAGCGCCGGTGGCGGCTCCTACGAGCAGTACTTC. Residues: CASSAGGGSYEQYF.

Here the CDR3 reads CASSEQGYEQYF. In nucleotides, the CDR3 is TGTGCCAGCAGTGAACAGGGGTACGAGCAGTACTTC. The rearrangement links TRBV6-1 to TRBJ2-7; D might be TRBD1 (6 bases). Trimming cost V 2 bases and J 4 bases, with 6 bases left between them. The CDR3 contains 12 residues. The germline V gene encodes CDR1 MNHNS and CDR2 SASEGT.